The T cell receptor (beta chain) under discussion was sequenced for a study of blood T cell repertoires in COVID-19. Sequencing was performed with immunoSEQ multiplex PCR; in TCRdb, only in-frame clones are kept and a portion is missing. The sample lists about 62,000 clones; 75% to 90% were seen once. The V and J ends lost 0 bases and 5 bases respectively, with 9 bases between them. The germline V gene encodes CDR1 MNHEY and CDR2 SMNVEV (reference sequence). The CDR3 sequence is 14 residues long. This clonotype originated in a woman aged 80 or over with acute or convalescent COVID-19. Sequenced sample: peripheral blood. The rearrangement links TRBV27 to TRBJ2-3, with a tentative D call TRBD2 (6 bases). CDR3 DNA sequence: TGTGCCAGCAGTTTATCCCGGGACTTAGATACGCAGTATTTT. The encoded protein is CASSLSRDLDTQYF.